This T cell receptor beta chain comes out of a study of cytomegalovirus exposure and HLA in healthy donors. Turning to the study itself: An earlier analysis identified 117 million unique TCR beta sequences in about 179 million T cells.

Comment on this clone: Its antigen remains unidentified. Different DNA sequences within this sample yield the same CDR3.

Broader study findings: According to a later analysis, most TCR beta chains associated with CMV appeared HLA-restricted. Specific recognition of CMV antigens was confirmed in vitro for three chains (all CMV-associated).

Both 60 Vbeta primers and 13 Jbeta primers went into the PCR. This table comes from immunoSEQ multiplex PCR, and its TCRdb copy is limited to in-frame clones, with some not included. Its table records about 48,000 clones. Germline V gene lookup returns CDR1 SGHTA and CDR2 FQGTGA. CDR3 length: 14 amino acids. V lost 2 bases to trimming and J lost 5 bases, with 12 bases between them. Sequencing was done on a sample of PBMCs. The chain uses TRBV7-3 and TRBJ2-5; the D is unclear. The clonotype was recovered from a woman in her forties in good health and CMV-seronegative. The CDR3 sequence: CASSLSPLQETQYF. The CDR3 DNA follows: TGTGCCAGCAGCTTATCACCCCTTCAGGAGACCCAGTACTTC.